This T cell receptor (beta chain) was documented in a study of Ad26.COV2.S vaccination and SARS-CoV-2 variants. Described treatment: over 15 received Ad26.COV2.S at low or high dose, single or two shots; a few received placebo; per-sample allocation not given. Collection of the samples took place on day 63 after the first injection of vaccine or placebo. CDR3 size: 12 residues. Trimming shortened V by 1 base and J by 8 bases, and 9 bases separated the two germline ends. In germline, CDR1 is SQVTM, CDR2 ANQGSEA. Generated by immunoSEQ multiplex PCR, the TCRdb table keeps only in-frame clones and is missing some. Of roughly 700,000 clones in the sample, 70% to 90% were seen once.

The chain combines TRBV29-1 with TRBJ2-1; no clear D. The sequencing here drew on peripheral blood, taken in a trial of Ad26.COV2.S vaccine versus placebo. The sequence derives from a person between 18 and 65 years old who received the Ad26.COV2.S COVID-19 vaccine or a placebo. The CDR3 here is CSVEGLNHEQFF. CDR3 bases: TGCAGCGTTGAAGGTCTTAATCATGAGCAGTTCTTC.